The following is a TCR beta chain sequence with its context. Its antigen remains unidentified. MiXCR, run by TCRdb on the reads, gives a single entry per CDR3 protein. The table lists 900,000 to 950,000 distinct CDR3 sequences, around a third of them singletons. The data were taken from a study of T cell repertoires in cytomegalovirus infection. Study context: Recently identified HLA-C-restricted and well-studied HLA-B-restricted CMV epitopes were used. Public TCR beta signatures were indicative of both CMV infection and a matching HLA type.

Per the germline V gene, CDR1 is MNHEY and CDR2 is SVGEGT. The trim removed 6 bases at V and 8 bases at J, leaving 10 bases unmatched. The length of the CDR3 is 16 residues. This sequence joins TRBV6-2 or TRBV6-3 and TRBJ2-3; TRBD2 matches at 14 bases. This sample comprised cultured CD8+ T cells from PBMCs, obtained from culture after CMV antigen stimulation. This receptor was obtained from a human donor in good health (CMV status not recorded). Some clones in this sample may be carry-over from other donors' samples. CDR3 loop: CASSPGTSGGGVTQYF. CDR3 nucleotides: TGTGCCAGCAGCCCGGGGACTAGCGGGGGCGGTGTTACGCAGTATTTT.